Listed below are T cell receptor beta chains from one sample, sequenced in a study of blood T cell repertoires in COVID-19. Assay used: immunoSEQ multiplex PCR; TCRdb lists only in-frame clones, some missing. Of some 300,000 clones listed, 70% to 90% are singletons. The sequencing sample was made of PBMCs or T cells enriched from blood (not recorded which). The receptors derive from a young woman who had recovered from COVID-19. CDR3s include the opening cysteine and the closing phenylalanine or tryptophan. A D gene is named only where the DNA matches it firmly. Rows may omit the clone size; those that give it use once, few, many or a size class.

J: TRBJ2-7
size: .
V: TRBV28
D: .
DNA: TGTGCCAGCAGTTCAATCTCAGGGGGGCCCTACGAGCAGTACTTC
CDR3: CASSSISGGPYEQYF

J: TRBJ2-3
size: .
V: TRBV5-1
D: TRBD1
DNA: TGCGCCAGCAGCTGGGACAGGGCCCGCACAGATACGCAGTATTTT
CDR3: CASSWDRARTDTQYF

J: TRBJ2-7
size: .
V: TRBV15
D: TRBD1
DNA: TGTGCCACCAGCAGAGCCCTGGGCAGGGGGTTTTACGAGCAGTACTTC
CDR3: CATSRALGRGFYEQYF

J: TRBJ1-4
size: .
V: TRBV5-4
D: .
DNA: TGTGCCAGCAGCTTGGGACAGGCCATTAATGAAAAACTGTTTTTT
CDR3: CASSLGQAINEKLFF

J: TRBJ2-2
size: once
V: TRBV10-1
D: .
DNA: TGCGCCAGCAGTGCTAGGGGCACCGGGGAGCTGTTTTTT
CDR3: CASSARGTGELFF

J: TRBJ1-2
size: .
V: TRBV7-8
D: .
DNA: TGTGCCAGCAGCCTCCAGGGGTATGGCTACACCTTC
CDR3: CASSLQGYGYTF

J: TRBJ1-5
size: once
V: TRBV2
D: TRBD1
DNA: TGTGCCAGCAGTGGCAGACAGGGGAGGAATCAGCCCCAGCATTTT
CDR3: CASSGRQGRNQPQHF

J: TRBJ1-2
size: few
V: TRBV5-4
D: .
DNA: TGTGCCAGCAGCATATGGGGGGAAAGGGACTTC
CDR3: CASSIWGERDF

J: TRBJ1-1
size: .
V: TRBV7-9
D: .
DNA: TGTGCCAGCAGCTTAGCAAGAGGGACTGAAGCTTTCTTT
CDR3: CASSLARGTEAFF

J: TRBJ2-6
size: few
V: TRBV7-9
D: .
DNA: TGTGCCAGCAGCTTCCGGAGGTTATTTGAAGGGGCCAACGTCCTGACTTTC
CDR3: CASSFRRLFEGANVLTF

J: TRBJ1-1
size: .
V: TRBV28
D: .
DNA: TGTGCCAGCAGTTTTAACCCACTATCCCCAGGGGCCACTGAAGCTTTCTTT
CDR3: CASSFNPLSPGATEAFF

J: TRBJ1-2
size: .
V: TRBV4-3
D: TRBD1
DNA: TGCGCCAGCAGCCACGCGACAGGGTTAGGTGGCTACACCTTC
CDR3: CASSHATGLGGYTF

J: TRBJ1-4
size: .
V: TRBV6-5
D: TRBD1
DNA: TGTGCCAGCAGGGGGTATGGGACAGATTACGAAAAACTGTTTTTT
CDR3: CASRGYGTDYEKLFF

J: TRBJ1-2
size: .
V: TRBV19
D: .
DNA: TGTGCCAGTCTGGTCCCAGGTATCTATGGCTACACCTTC
CDR3: CASLVPGIYGYTF

J: TRBJ2-7
size: .
V: TRBV13
D: TRBD1
DNA: TGTGCCAGCAGCCAAGAAACAGGGGTGGAGCAGTACTTC
CDR3: CASSQETGVEQYF

J: TRBJ1-6
size: .
V: TRBV28
D: .
DNA: TGTGCCAGCAGTTTCACCCCCGGGGAGAGCTCCTATAATTCACCCCTCCACTTT
CDR3: CASSFTPGESSYNSPLHF

J: TRBJ1-4
size: .
V: TRBV28
D: TRBD1
DNA: TGTGCCAGCTCCTCGGGACAGGGTCTCCGTAATGAAAAACTGTTTTTT
CDR3: CASSSGQGLRNEKLFF

J: TRBJ1-6
size: .
V: TRBV25-1
D: TRBD1
DNA: TGTGCCAGCAGTGTTACAGGGGAGGCTTCACCCCTCCACTTT
CDR3: CASSVTGEASPLHF

J: TRBJ1-6
size: .
V: TRBV27
D: TRBD1
DNA: TGTGCCAGCAGCCGACAGGGCATCTATAATTCACCCCTCCACTTT
CDR3: CASSRQGIYNSPLHF

J: TRBJ1-6
size: .
V: TRBV7-3
D: .
DNA: TGTGCCAGCAGCTTAGGGGGCGGGAGGAATTCACCCCTCCACTTT
CDR3: CASSLGGGRNSPLHF

J: TRBJ2-3
size: .
V: TRBV3-1/TRBV3-2
D: .
DNA: TGTGCCAGCAGCCAAACAACGGTGGGGGCAGGGGGCACAGATACGCAGTATTTT
CDR3: CASSQTTVGAGGTDTQYF

J: TRBJ1-1
size: .
V: TRBV7-6
D: .
DNA: TGTGCCAGCACCGAGAGGGATAACACTGAAGCTTTCTTT
CDR3: CASTERDNTEAFF

J: TRBJ1-2
size: .
V: TRBV19
D: .
DNA: TGTGCCAGTAGTATAAGTGGCGGCTACACCTTC
CDR3: CASSISGGYTF

J: TRBJ1-1
size: .
V: TRBV5-6
D: .
DNA: TGTGCCAGCAGCCTAGGAGGGAACACTGAAGCTTTCTTT
CDR3: CASSLGGNTEAFF

J: TRBJ1-2
size: .
V: TRBV6-2/TRBV6-3
D: .
DNA: TGTGCCAGCAGTTACTCCTCAGAACACAGTATTGGCTACACCTTC
CDR3: CASSYSSEHSIGYTF

J: TRBJ2-2
size: .
V: TRBV7-2
D: TRBD2
DNA: TGTGCCAGCAGCTTAGATGGGAGGGCCGACGGGGAGCTGTTTTTT
CDR3: CASSLDGRADGELFF

J: TRBJ2-5
size: .
V: TRBV6-5
D: TRBD1
DNA: TGTGCCAGCAGACGACAGGGTGTGGGGACCCAGTACTTC
CDR3: CASRRQGVGTQYF

J: TRBJ2-7
size: .
V: TRBV19
D: .
DNA: TGTGCCAGTAGTATAGGTAACAGCTTCTACGAGCAGTACTTC
CDR3: CASSIGNSFYEQYF

J: TRBJ1-2
size: .
V: TRBV28
D: .
DNA: TGTGCCAGCACCCATTACCTTGGTCAGGCAAACTATGGCTACACCTTC
CDR3: CASTHYLGQANYGYTF

J: TRBJ2-1
size: .
V: TRBV5-1
D: .
DNA: TGCGCCAGCAGCTTGGTTTTTAGTAATGAGCAGTTCTTC
CDR3: CASSLVFSNEQFF

J: TRBJ1-1
size: .
V: TRBV7-8
D: .
DNA: TGTGCCAGCAGCTTATTTCAGGGCGGGGGGAACACTGAAGCTTTCTTT
CDR3: CASSLFQGGGNTEAFF

J: TRBJ2-1
size: .
V: TRBV18
D: TRBD1
DNA: TGTGCCAGCTCAACGAATGTACAGGGGCTGGGTGAGCAGTTCTTC
CDR3: CASSTNVQGLGEQFF